A selection of T cell receptor beta chains follows, all from one sample in a study of technical replicates of blood from four donors. Sequencing was performed with immunoSEQ multiplex PCR; in TCRdb, only in-frame clones are kept and a portion is missing. The sample has fewer than 90,000 clones, 70% to 90% seen once. The specimen was T cells isolated from PBMCs. These receptor sequences come from a human donor in good health. CDR3s include the opening cysteine and the closing phenylalanine or tryptophan.

j_call v_call cdr3_aa
TRBJ1-1 TRBV2 CASNRGPSPEAFF
TRBJ1-1 TRBV29-1 CSGRYMGPEAFF
TRBJ2-3 TRBV6-1 CASSVTSQGFTDTQYF
TRBJ2-7 TRBV6-1 CASIGGDSYEQYF
TRBJ1-5 TRBV19 CASSWGGDQPQHF
TRBJ2-3 TRBV7-8 CASSRTETSADTQYF
TRBJ2-4 TRBV29-1 CSVAERGLTKNIQYF
TRBJ2-1 TRBV7-8 CASSLISYWGAEQFF
TRBJ2-7 TRBV5-8 CASSPGGYEQYF
TRBJ2-7 TRBV6-6 CASSLLEGAGLHEQYF
TRBJ2-1 TRBV7-6 CASSAGFDEQFF
TRBJ2-3 TRBV9 CASSVGRSTDTQYF
TRBJ1-5 TRBV7-2 CASSSQGGMNQPQHF
TRBJ2-7 TRBV10-3 CAISEGQPYEQYF
TRBJ1-4 TRBV11-2 CASSFGTGVKEKLFF
TRBJ1-1 TRBV10-3 CAISDRGNEAFF
TRBJ1-3 TRBV7-9 CASSKGTGNPGGNTIYF
TRBJ2-7 TRBV7-3 CASSLFPTANTGLTYEQYF
TRBJ1-1 TRBV7-9 CASSLFSGIDTEAFF
TRBJ2-3 TRBV18 CASSQTGGSTDTQYF
TRBJ2-2 TRBV6-5 CASRREGTGELFF
TRBJ1-4 TRBV6-1 CASRLQGAHEKLFF
TRBJ2-1 TRBV27 CASRPPGQGYNEQFF
TRBJ2-7 TRBV7-8 CASSLGTRLSSYEQYF
TRBJ2-3 TRBV4-3 CASSQDLNTDTQYF
TRBJ2-5 TRBV15 CATSKGLAGEETQYF
TRBJ1-4 TRBV21-1 CAGDRQRCEKLFF
TRBJ2-3 TRBV29-1 CSCCPDTDTQYF
TRBJ2-1 TRBV7-2 CASRSLQGRRNEQFF
TRBJ1-1 TRBV4-2 CASSQDRSTDNEAFF
TRBJ2-5 TRBV6-1 CASTERAGGQETQYF